This TCR beta chain was profiled in a study of shared clonotypes between healthy human individuals. Adults of Caucasian background living in Nashville, Tennessee made up all donors. Researchers sequenced unsorted PBMC DNA using ten immunoSEQ deep assay plates. Original methodology: ImmunoSEQ output held junction-only sequences without quality scores, so filtering differed. Profiled with immunoSEQ multiplex PCR; TCRdb holds only in-frame clones, not every one. V and J calls plus clone size are reproduced from that table; the DNA served to infer D and trimming. The table records 400,000 to 500,000 clones, 76% of them present only once. A word on this clone: Its antigen is unidentified.

Study results and limitations: The represented genetic and exposure-history diversity was limited by the small number of donors.

The germline CDR1 and CDR2 sequences are SGHAT and FQDESV (reference sequence). V gave up 5 bases and J gave up 2 bases, with 7 bases separating them. This CDR3 is 12 amino acids long. The sequenced material came from PBMCs. This rearrangement joins TRBV11-1 to TRBJ2-7; D unresolved. The source is a woman aged 40 to 55 in good health. Some clones in this sample may be carry-over from other donors' samples. In DNA, the CDR3 is TGTGCCAGCAGCCCGAGACCCTACGAGCAGTACTTC. Translation gives CASSPRPYEQYF.